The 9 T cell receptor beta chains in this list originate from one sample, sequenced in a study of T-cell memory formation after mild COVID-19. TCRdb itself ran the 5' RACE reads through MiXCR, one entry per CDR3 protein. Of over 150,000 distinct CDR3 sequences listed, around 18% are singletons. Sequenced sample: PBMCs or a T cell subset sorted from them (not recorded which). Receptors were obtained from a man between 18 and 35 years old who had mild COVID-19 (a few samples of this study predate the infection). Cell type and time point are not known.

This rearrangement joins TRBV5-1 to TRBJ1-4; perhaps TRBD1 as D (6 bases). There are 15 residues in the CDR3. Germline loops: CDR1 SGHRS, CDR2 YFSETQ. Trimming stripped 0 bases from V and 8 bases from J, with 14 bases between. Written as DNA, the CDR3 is TGCGCCAGCAGCTTGGCCGGGACACCCATGGAAAAACTGTTTTTT. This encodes CASSLAGTPMEKLFF.

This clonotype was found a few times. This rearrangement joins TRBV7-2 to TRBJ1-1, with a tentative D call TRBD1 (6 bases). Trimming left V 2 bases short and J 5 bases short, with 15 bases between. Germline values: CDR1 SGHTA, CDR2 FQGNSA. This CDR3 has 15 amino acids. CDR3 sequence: CASSLPLQGKTEAFF. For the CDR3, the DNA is TGTGCCAGCAGCTTACCCCTGCAGGGGAAAACTGAAGCTTTCTTT.

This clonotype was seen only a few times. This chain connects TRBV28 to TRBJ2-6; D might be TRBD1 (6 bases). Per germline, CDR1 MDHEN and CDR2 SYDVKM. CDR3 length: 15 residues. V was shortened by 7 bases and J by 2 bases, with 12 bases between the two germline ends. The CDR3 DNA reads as TGTGCCAGCACGGCAGGGGCAGCTGGGGCCAACGTCCTGACTTTC. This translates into CASTAGAAGANVLTF.

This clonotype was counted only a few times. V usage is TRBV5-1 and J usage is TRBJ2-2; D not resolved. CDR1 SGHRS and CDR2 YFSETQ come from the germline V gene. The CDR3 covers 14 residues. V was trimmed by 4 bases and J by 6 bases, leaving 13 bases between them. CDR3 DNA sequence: TGCGCCAGCAGCGTCTGGACCGGACCCGGGGAGCTGTTTTTT. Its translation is CASSVWTGPGELFF.

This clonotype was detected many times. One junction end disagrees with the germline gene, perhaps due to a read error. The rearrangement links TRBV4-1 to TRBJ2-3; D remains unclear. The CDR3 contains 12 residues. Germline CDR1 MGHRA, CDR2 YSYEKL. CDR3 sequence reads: CASSQVLDTQYF. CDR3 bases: TGTGCCAGCAGCCAAGTATTAGATACGCAGTATTTT.

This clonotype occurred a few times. In DNA form, the CDR3 reads TGTGCCAGCACACCCAGGACACCTAATGAGCAGTTCTTC. Protein product: CASTPRTPNEQFF. The chain employs TRBV6-5 and TRBJ2-1, with D possibly being TRBD1 (5 bases). The CDR3 totals 13 residues. CDR1 and CDR2 from the germline V gene are MNHEY and SVGAGI. V shed 7 bases and J shed 7 bases, with 14 bases lying between them.

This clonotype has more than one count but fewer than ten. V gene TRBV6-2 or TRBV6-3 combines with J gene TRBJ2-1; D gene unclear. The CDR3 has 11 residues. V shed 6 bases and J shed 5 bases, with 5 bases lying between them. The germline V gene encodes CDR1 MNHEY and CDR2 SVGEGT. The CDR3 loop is CASRRHNEQFF. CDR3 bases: TGTGCCAGCAGGCGGCACAATGAGCAGTTCTTC.

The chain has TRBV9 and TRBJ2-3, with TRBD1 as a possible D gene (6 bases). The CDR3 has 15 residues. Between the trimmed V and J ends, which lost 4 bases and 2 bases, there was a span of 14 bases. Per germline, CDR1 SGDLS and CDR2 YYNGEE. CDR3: CASSSRTATTDTQYF. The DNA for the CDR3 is TGTGCCAGCAGCTCTCGGACAGCTACCACAGATACGCAGTATTTT.

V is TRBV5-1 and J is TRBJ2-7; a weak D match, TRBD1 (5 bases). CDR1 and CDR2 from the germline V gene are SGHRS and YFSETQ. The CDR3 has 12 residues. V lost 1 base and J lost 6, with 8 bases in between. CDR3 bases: TGCGCCAGCAGCTTGTCTGGGGCCGAGCAGTACTTC. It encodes CASSLSGAEQYF.